This T cell receptor beta chain is from a study of cytomegalovirus exposure and HLA in healthy donors. Notes on the study in general: For most TCR beta V segments, an earlier analysis put the productive rate at about 90% or about 30% of the time.

V shed 4 bases and J shed 5 bases, with 14 bases lying between them. The length of the CDR3 is 14 residues. CDR1 is SNHLY, CDR2 FYNNEI, per germline. 60 Vbeta and 13 Jbeta primers were used in PCR. Measured with immunoSEQ multiplex PCR; TCRdb has only the in-frame clones, and not every one. This sample has about 54,000 clones, with under 90% found just once. In regard to this clone: The antigen is undetermined.

Participants comprised healthy donors of bone marrow. Sample: PBMCs. This chain links TRBV2 with TRBJ1-1, with D maybe TRBD1 (5 bases). This TCR was sampled from a young woman in good health and CMV-seronegative. CDR3 DNA sequence: TGTGCCAGCAGTGCCCGGGGGGGTGAGACTGAAGCTTTCTTT. Protein product: CASSARGGETEAFF.